The 7 T cell receptor beta chains below come from one sample, sequenced in a study of T cell responses to AZD1222 COVID-19 vaccine. Clones were sequenced by immunoSEQ multiplex PCR, and TCRdb holds only the in-frame ones, with some missing. The sample has 140,000 to 150,000 clones, more than 75% seen once. The specimen was peripheral blood, collected on day 0 of MenACWY control vaccination. The receptors were gathered from an adult in good health.

This rearrangement joins TRBV28 to TRBJ1-2, with TRBD1 matching over 8 bases. Losses at the gene ends were 2 bases for V and 7 bases for J; bases not matched to a gene: 3. This CDR3 comprises 13 residues. CDR1 is MDHEN, CDR2 SYDVKM, per germline. CDR3 sequence (DNA): TGTGCCAGCAGTTTACGGACAGGGAGTGGCTACACCTTC. Its translation: CASSLRTGSGYTF.

V usage is TRBV11-2 and J usage is TRBJ2-4; 7 positions agree with TRBD1. Germline loops: CDR1 SGHAT, CDR2 FQNNGV. After removal of 3 bases from V and 7 bases from J, the junction contained 6 bases not matched to a gene. This CDR3 has 14 amino acids. The CDR3 sequence is CASSLDTGANIQYF. The CDR3 DNA sequence: TGTGCCAGCAGCTTGGATACAGGGGCCAACATTCAGTACTTC.

J is TRBJ1-6 and V is TRBV28; possibly TRBD1 for D (5 bases). V dropped 5 bases and J dropped 17 bases, with 19 bases sitting between them. The CDR3 totals 13 residues. Germline CDR1 is MDHEN and CDR2 is SYDVKM. CDR3 region: CASSPPSAGRIHF. DNA of the CDR3: TGTGCCAGCAGTCCCCCTTCGGCAGGGAGAATCCACTTT.

V is TRBV5-4 and J is TRBJ2-7, with 7 bases lining up with TRBD1. J gave up 2 bases and V 7 bases, and 3 bases lay outside the gene matches. The CDR3 totals 12 residues. Germline V gene sequence: CDR1 SGHNT, CDR2 YYREEE (reference sequence). CDR3 loop: CASGTAPYEQYF. The CDR3 DNA follows: TGTGCCAGCGGGACAGCCCCCTACGAGCAGTACTTC.

This rearrangement joins TRBV9 to TRBJ2-1; 9 positions match TRBD2. The germline CDR1 and CDR2 sequences are SGDLS and YYNGEE. V gave up 0 bases and J gave up 6 bases; unmatched junction bases: 4. The CDR3 runs 15 residues. In DNA form, the CDR3 reads TGTGCCAGCAGCGTAGTAGCGGGGGCCCCCAATGAGCAGTTCTTC. Translation: CASSVVAGAPNEQFF.

This chain connects TRBV3-1 (or the pseudogene TRBV3-2) to TRBJ2-2, with TRBD2 as a possible D gene (5 bases). Per the germline V gene, CDR1 is LGHDT and CDR2 is YNNKEL (reference sequence). The CDR3 sequence is 17 residues long. The ends were cut back, 1 base at V and 2 bases at J, with 14 bases in the middle. In nucleotides, the CDR3 is TGTGCCAGCAGCCAAGGTGCGAGGGCTAGAAACACCGGGGAGCTGTTTTTT. Its translation is CASSQGARARNTGELFF.

The chain combines TRBV9 with TRBJ1-4; 8 positions agree with TRBD1. V was pared by 4 bases and J by 7 bases, with 6 bases of the junction left unmatched. CDR1 is SGDLS and CDR2 is YYNGEE in the germline V gene. The CDR3 runs 14 residues. The CDR3: CASSLRTGSEKLFF. As DNA, the CDR3 is TGTGCCAGCAGCCTTCGGACAGGGTCTGAAAAACTGTTTTTT.